These 25 T cell receptor beta chains came from one sample sequenced in a study of Ad26.COV2.S vaccination and SARS-CoV-2 variants. TCRdb keeps only in-frame clones here, not all; method: immunoSEQ multiplex PCR. The sample has hundreds of thousands of clones, 80% to 90% seen once; the top ten hold approximately 1.5%. The treatment is: about 20 received Ad26.COV2.S at low or high dose, single or two shots; roughly 5 received placebo; per-sample allocation not given. Sampling was done on day 63 after the first vaccine or placebo injection. The specimen was peripheral blood, collected in a trial of Ad26.COV2.S vaccine versus placebo. The receptors were sampled from a person aged 18-60 years who received the Ad26.COV2.S COVID-19 vaccine or a placebo.

The rearrangement links TRBV24-1 to TRBJ1-1; D call uncertain. The CDR3 consists of 13 residues. Germline lookup yields CDR1 KGHDR and CDR2 SFDVKD. V was shortened by 5 bases and J by 1 base, with 7 bases between the two germline ends. As DNA, the CDR3 is TGTGCCACCAGTGGGTACGGGAACACTGAAGCTTTCTTT. Encoded protein: CATSGYGNTEAFF.

This clone has only a few counts. The chain joins TRBV18 to TRBJ1-3, with a weak D call TRBD1 (6 bases). V was trimmed by 0 bases and J by 2 bases, leaving 8 bases between them. CDR3 length: 15 residues. CDR1 is KGHSH and CDR2 is LQKENI in the germline V gene. In DNA form, the CDR3 reads TGTGCCAGCTCACCACCCGGGGGCACTGGAAACACCATATATTTT. Translation: CASSPPGGTGNTIYF.

The chain uses TRBV19 and TRBJ1-5; 8 bases are a match to TRBD1. With V trimmed by 5 bases and J by 1 base, 4 bases remained unmatched. This CDR3 has 15 residues. The V gene's germline CDR1 is LNHDA and CDR2 SQIVND (reference sequence). CDR3 sequence: CASSFRQGSNQPQHF. The CDR3 DNA is TGTGCCAGTAGTTTTCGACAGGGGAGCAATCAGCCCCAGCATTTT.

There are a few counts of this clone. This rearrangement joins TRBV12-3 or TRBV12-4 to TRBJ1-5; possibly TRBD1 for D (5 bases). V lost 6 bases and J lost 5, with 8 bases in between. The CDR3 contains 12 residues. This CDR3 reads CASRTTDQPQHF. Written as DNA, the CDR3 is TGTGCCAGCAGAACGACAGATCAGCCCCAGCATTTT.

The chain combines TRBV5-5 with TRBJ1-2; 10 positions match TRBD1. Trimming took 4 bases from V and 3 from J; bases not matched to a gene: 6. This CDR3 contains 15 residues. Per germline, CDR1 SGHKS and CDR2 YYEKEE (reference sequence). The CDR3 coding sequence is TGTGCCAGCAGCGGGGGACAGGGGTTTGACTATGGCTACACCTTC. It codes for CASSGGQGFDYGYTF.

The chain recombines TRBV4-2 with TRBJ1-1; 8 nucleotides match TRBD1. This CDR3 comprises 14 residues. The junction had 1 base not matched to a gene; V was cut back by 4 bases and J by 0 bases. The germline CDR1 and CDR2 sequences are LGHNA and YNFKEQ. CDR3 DNA: TGTGCCAGCAGCCGGACAGGGATGAACACTGAAGCTTTCTTT. Its translation: CASSRTGMNTEAFF.

The J gene is TRBJ1-1, the V gene TRBV13; possibly TRBD1 for D (5 bases). V lost 5 bases and J lost 0, with 10 bases in between. CDR1 and CDR2 from the germline V gene are PRHDT and FYEKMQ (reference sequence). This CDR3 is built from 14 residues. The CDR3 loop is CASSAPGLNTEAFF. DNA of the CDR3: TGTGCCAGCAGCGCCCCGGGGCTGAACACTGAAGCTTTCTTT.

J is TRBJ1-5 and V is TRBV27; D gene unclear. V was pared by 2 bases and J by 3 bases, with 8 bases between. The CDR3 is 14 amino acids. Germline assignment: CDR1 MNHEY and CDR2 SMNVEV (reference sequence). The chain's CDR3 is CASSLTAPNQPQHF. CDR3 nucleotide sequence: TGTGCCAGCAGTTTAACCGCACCCAATCAGCCCCAGCATTTT.

The chain carries TRBV7-9 and TRBJ1-2; 8 bases fit TRBD1. Germline V gene sequence: CDR1 SEHNR, CDR2 FQNEAQ (reference sequence). Losses at the gene ends were 2 bases for V and 4 bases for J; bases not matched to a gene: 9. The CDR3 has 16 amino acids. Written as DNA, the CDR3 is TGTGCCAGCAGCTTATGGACAGGGAGGCCGGGCTATGGCTACACCTTC. It translates to CASSLWTGRPGYGYTF.

This CDR3 reads CASSFRGTGEQFF. The CDR3, as DNA: TGTGCCAGCAGTTTTCGGGGTACGGGTGAGCAGTTCTTC. The chain employs TRBV6-6 and TRBJ2-1; D is possibly TRBD2 (5 bases). CDR3 length: 13 residues. V lost 4 bases, J lost 9 bases, and 13 bases lay in between. Looked up from germline, CDR1 is MNHNY and CDR2 is SVGAGI (reference sequence).

The genes are TRBV7-3 and TRBJ2-2; 10 nucleotides agree with TRBD2. Trimming at V came to 5 bases and at J to 6 bases, leaving 15 bases not matched to a gene. The germline CDR1 and CDR2 sequences are SGHTA and FQGTGA. CDR3 size: 18 residues. The chain's CDR3 is CASSPRPSGGTRAGELFF. In DNA form, the CDR3 reads TGTGCCAGCAGCCCCCGACCTAGCGGGGGTACGCGCGCCGGGGAGCTGTTTTTT.

The chain joins TRBV6-2 or TRBV6-3 to TRBJ2-1; D unclear. Between the trimmed V and J ends, which lost 0 bases and 0 bases, there was a span of 3 bases. The germline CDR1 and CDR2 sequences are MNHEY and SVGEGT. The CDR3 contains 14 residues. The CDR3 bases are TGTGCCAGCAGTTACTCACCCTCCTACAATGAGCAGTTCTTC. Translation: CASSYSPSYNEQFF.

The chain couples TRBV29-1 to TRBJ2-3; 11 bases are shared with TRBD2. CDR3 length: 15 residues. Looked up from germline, CDR1 is SQVTM and CDR2 is ANQGSEA. Unmatched junction bases numbered 8, after V lost 4 bases and J lost 5 bases. CDR3 in amino acids: CSVGTTSGGEDTQYF. The CDR3 DNA sequence: TGCAGCGTTGGAACAACTAGCGGGGGTGAAGATACGCAGTATTTT.

The chain links TRBV9 to TRBJ1-2, with 8 bases identical to TRBD1. The length of the CDR3 is 14 residues. Germline V lookup: CDR1 SGDLS, CDR2 YYNGEE. Germline trimming cut 3 bases from V and 4 bases from J; bases unmatched to any gene: 5. The CDR3 here is CASSAWTGTYGYTF. CDR3 coding DNA: TGTGCCAGCAGCGCTTGGACAGGGACCTATGGCTACACCTTC.

The V gene is TRBV6-6, the J gene TRBJ2-3; tentative D call: TRBD1 (5 bases). This CDR3 spans 14 amino acids. The germline gives CDR1 MNHNY, CDR2 SVGAGI (reference sequence). The V and J ends lost 5 bases and 2 bases respectively, with 11 bases between them. CDR3 bases: TGTGCCAGCAGTCCCTCGACAGCCACAGATACGCAGTATTTT. This translates into CASSPSTATDTQYF.

The chain combines TRBV7-9 with TRBJ2-7; tentatively, D is TRBD1 (6 bases). Deletions cut 5 bases from V and 7 bases from J, with 21 bases between. Looked up from germline, CDR1 is SEHNR and CDR2 is FQNEAQ (reference sequence). There are 15 residues in the CDR3. Written as DNA, the CDR3 is TGTGCCAGCAGCCTCAACAGGGCCCCGACGAGAGAGCAGTACTTC. Protein: CASSLNRAPTREQYF.

V gene TRBV30 combines with J gene TRBJ2-2, with 8 bases fitting TRBD2. The CDR3 consists of 15 residues. Per germline, CDR1 GTSNPN and CDR2 SVGIG (reference sequence). The junction had 1 base not matched to a gene; V was cut back by 1 base and J by 0 bases. The CDR3 is CAWSASGSNTGELFF. CDR3 coding DNA: TGTGCCTGGAGTGCTAGCGGGTCGAACACCGGGGAGCTGTTTTTT.

In its sample, this clone was seen once. Different DNA sequences within this sample yield the same CDR3. The rearrangement joins TRBV27 to TRBJ2-7; D not certain. V lost 2 bases and J lost 2, with 10 bases in between. This CDR3 is 14 amino acids long. CDR1 and CDR2 (germline): MNHEY, SMNVEV (reference sequence). The CDR3 DNA sequence: TGTGCCAGCAGTTTAAATGGCGGAGCCTACGAGCAGTACTTC. It is translated as CASSLNGGAYEQYF.

This chain joins TRBV7-2 and TRBJ1-2; TRBD1 might be the D (6 bases). In germline, CDR1 is SGHTA, CDR2 FQGNSA. This CDR3 spans 13 amino acids. The V and J ends lost 4 bases and 6 bases respectively, with 12 bases between them. CDR3 loop: CASSYGGVDGYTF. CDR3 DNA: TGTGCCAGCAGCTATGGGGGCGTGGATGGCTACACCTTC. The entire variable domain, with the rest obtained from reference TRBV7-2 and TRBJ1-2, is as follows: GAGVSQSPSNKVTEKGKDVELRCDPISGHTALYWYRQSLGQGLEFLIYFQGNSAPDKSGLPSDRFSAERTGGSVSTLTIQRTQQEDSAVYLCASSYGGVDGYTFGSGTRLTVV.

This clone was detected only once. This chain uses TRBV18 with TRBJ2-3; no clear D gene. V lost 0 bases to trimming and J lost 2 bases, with 6 bases between them. The CDR3 has 14 amino acids. Per the germline V gene, CDR1 is KGHSH and CDR2 is LQKENI. DNA for the CDR3: TGTGCCAGCTCACCACCGGGCAACACAGATACGCAGTATTTT. It yields the protein CASSPPGNTDTQYF.

This clone was found a few times. V and J are TRBV2 and TRBJ2-2; D remains ambiguous. Germline V CDR1 and CDR2: SNHLY, FYNNEI. V lost 6 bases, J lost 0 bases, and 5 bases lay in between. The length of the CDR3 is 13 residues. CDR3 amino acids: CASRESNTGELFF. The CDR3 region has the DNA TGTGCCAGCAGAGAATCGAACACCGGGGAGCTGTTTTTT.

V usage is TRBV25-1 and J usage is TRBJ1-6; tentative D call: TRBD1 (5 bases). Germline V lookup: CDR1 MGHDK, CDR2 SYGVNS. The V end lost 3 bases, the J end lost 6 bases, and 18 bases lay between the germline ends. The CDR3 extends over 17 amino acids. Here the CDR3 reads CASSDAMRRGVNSPLHF. CDR3 bases: TGTGCCAGCAGTGACGCCATGCGTCGGGGGGTTAATTCACCCCTCCACTTT.

This chain links TRBV6-5 with TRBJ1-1, with unresolved D. The CDR3 sequence is 13 residues long. Trimming took off 6 bases at V and 6 bases at J, with 14 bases between the two ends. Germline assignment: CDR1 MNHEY and CDR2 SVGAGI. The CDR3 coding sequence is TGTGCCAGCAGCCAACACGACCGCTCTGAAGCTTTCTTT. Protein: CASSQHDRSEAFF.

The rearrangement joins TRBV27 to TRBJ2-7; D call uncertain. Germline V CDR1 and CDR2: MNHEY, SMNVEV (reference sequence). The length of the CDR3 is 13 residues. Trimming left V 3 bases short and J 8 bases short, with 14 bases between. CDR3 coding DNA: TGTGCCAGCAGTTTCGGCGGTGGCATCCAGCAGTACTTC. Its protein is CASSFGGGIQQYF.

This chain uses TRBV15 with TRBJ2-2, with a possible D match to TRBD1 (6 bases). Germline V gene sequence: CDR1 LNHNV, CDR2 YYDKDF (reference sequence). V lost 2 bases to trimming and J lost 8 bases, with 15 bases between them. This CDR3 has 15 residues. The CDR3 DNA sequence: TGTGCCACCAGCAGACAGACAGGTGCTCGAGGGGAGCTGTTTTTT. Amino acid sequence: CATSRQTGARGELFF.